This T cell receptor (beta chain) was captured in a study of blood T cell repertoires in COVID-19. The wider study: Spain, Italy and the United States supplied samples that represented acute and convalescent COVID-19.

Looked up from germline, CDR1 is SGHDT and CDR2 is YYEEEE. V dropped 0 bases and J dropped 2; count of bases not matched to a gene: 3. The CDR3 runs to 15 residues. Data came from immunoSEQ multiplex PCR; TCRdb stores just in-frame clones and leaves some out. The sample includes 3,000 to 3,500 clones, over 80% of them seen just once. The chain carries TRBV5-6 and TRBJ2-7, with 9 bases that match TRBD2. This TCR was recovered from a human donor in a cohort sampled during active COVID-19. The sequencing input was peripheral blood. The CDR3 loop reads CASSLASGGTYEQYF. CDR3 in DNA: TGTGCCAGCAGCTTGGCCAGCGGGGGGACCTACGAGCAGTACTTC.